Listed here are 15 T cell receptor beta chains from one sample, sequenced in a study of shared clonotypes between healthy human individuals. Generated by immunoSEQ multiplex PCR, the TCRdb table keeps only in-frame clones and is missing some. Of around 2.1 million clones listed, 95% are singletons. The sample taken for sequencing was naive CD4+ T cells sorted from blood. Indicated subset: CD45RA+ positively selected. The receptors shown here come from a man younger than 35 in good health.

This chain links TRBV28 with TRBJ2-7; 10 bases are shared with TRBD2. V shed 5 bases, J shed 2 bases, and the junction held 6 bases outside the gene matches. Germline values: CDR1 MDHEN, CDR2 SYDVKM. The CDR3 contains 15 residues. The CDR3 loop is CASSATSGATYEQYF. CDR3 in DNA: TGTGCCAGCAGTGCAACTAGCGGGGCAACCTACGAGCAGTACTTC.

This chain uses TRBV7-9 with TRBJ1-2; D uncertain. Trimming shortened V by 5 bases and J by 14 bases, and 12 bases separated the two germline ends. Looked up from germline, CDR1 is SEHNR and CDR2 is FQNEAQ (reference sequence). The CDR3 is 10 amino acids. The CDR3 loop is CASSAGPATF. The CDR3 nucleotides are TGTGCCAGCAGCGCGGGCCCGGCGACCTTC.

The chain employs TRBV2 and TRBJ2-5; 7 nucleotides align to TRBD1. The CDR3 has 16 residues. Germline V gives CDR1 SNHLY, CDR2 FYNNEI. The trim removed 0 bases at V and 1 base at J, leaving 5 bases unmatched. The CDR3 loop reads CASSEALTGPQETQYF. The CDR3 DNA is TGTGCCAGCAGTGAAGCGCTGACAGGGCCCCAAGAGACCCAGTACTTC.

The rearrangement uses TRBV7-2 and TRBJ2-7; perhaps TRBD2 as D (6 bases). V lost 1 base, J lost 0 bases, and 13 bases lay in between. The CDR3 runs to 16 residues. Per germline, CDR1 SGHTA and CDR2 FQGNSA. CDR3 sequence reads: CASSLGGALSSYEQYF. The CDR3 DNA reads as TGTGCCAGCAGCTTAGGCGGGGCCCTCAGCTCCTACGAGCAGTACTTC.

This clone is a singleton in its sample. Distinct nucleotide sequences in the sample also encode this CDR3. The chain links TRBV5-1 to TRBJ1-1; no definite D call. Deletions cut 4 bases from V and 1 base from J, with 8 bases between. This CDR3 contains 13 residues. Germline V gene data show CDR1 as SGHRS and CDR2 as YFSETQ. The CDR3 DNA follows: TGCGCCAGCAGCCGAGGAGAGAACACTGAAGCTTTCTTT. Its translation: CASSRGENTEAFF.

Of note for this clone: Other DNA sequences in the sample encode the same CDR3. The chain uses TRBV18 and TRBJ2-2; D not resolved. This CDR3 region has 13 residues. Trimming took 4 bases from V and 6 from J, leaving 9 bases between them. Germline CDR1 KGHSH, CDR2 LQKENI. CDR3 bases: TGTGCCAGCTCACTTGCTGGAGCCGGGGAGCTGTTTTTT. Translated, it gives CASSLAGAGELFF.

This clone has just one count. The chain combines TRBV19 with TRBJ1-3, with 9 bases lining up with TRBD1. V was pared by 5 bases and J by 4 bases, with 6 bases of the junction left unmatched. The CDR3 totals 15 residues. CDR1 and CDR2 from the germline V gene are LNHDA and SQIVND (reference sequence). The CDR3 protein is CASSGQGISGNTIYF. The DNA of the CDR3 is TGTGCCAGTAGTGGACAGGGGATCTCAGGAAACACCATATATTTT.

This clone was seen more than once but under ten times. V and J are TRBV30 and TRBJ1-3, with unresolved D. The CDR3 sequence is 13 residues long. Germline V gene lookup returns CDR1 GTSNPN and CDR2 SVGIG (reference sequence). V was pared by 3 bases and J by 0 bases, with 6 bases between. The CDR3 DNA is TGTGCCTGGAGACGGAGCTCTGGAAACACCATATATTTT. Protein product: CAWRRSSGNTIYF.

This clone was found once. This chain links TRBV5-6 with TRBJ1-2; D might be TRBD1 (5 bases). Germline-derived CDR1 and CDR2 are SGHDT and YYEEEE. V was shortened by 5 bases and J by 3 bases, with 11 bases between the two germline ends. The CDR3 covers 13 residues. The CDR3 nucleotides are TGTGCCAGCAGACGCTCGGGGCACTATGGCTACACCTTC. Its protein is CASRRSGHYGYTF.

The rearrangement joins TRBV19 to TRBJ2-2; D is ambiguous. The CDR3 covers 13 residues. V lost 6 bases and J lost 6, with 11 bases in between. The germline V gene has CDR1 LNHDA and CDR2 SQIVND (reference sequence). The DNA for the CDR3 is TGTGCCAGTAGACTCGATAGGTCCGGGGAGCTGTTTTTT. This translates into CASRLDRSGELFF.

V usage is TRBV28 and J usage is TRBJ1-5; D is perhaps TRBD1 (5 bases). Trimming stripped 7 bases from V and 6 bases from J, with 10 bases between. Germline CDR1 is MDHEN and CDR2 is SYDVKM. CDR3 size: 12 residues. The CDR3 spells CASMGVGQPQHF. In nucleotides, the CDR3 is TGTGCCAGCATGGGGGTAGGTCAGCCCCAGCATTTT. The variable domain in full, with the rest retrieved from reference TRBV28 and TRBJ1-5, is DVKVTQSSRYLVKRTGEKVFLECVQDMDHENMFWYRQDPGLGLRLIYFSYDVKMKEKGDIPEGYSVSREKKERFSLILESASTNQTSMYLCASMGVGQPQHFGDGTRLSIL.

As DNA, the CDR3 is TGTGCCTGGAGGCGAGCGGGGGGCACAGATACGCAGTATTTT. It codes for CAWRRAGGTDTQYF. V usage is TRBV30 and J usage is TRBJ2-3; 8 nucleotides line up with TRBD2. CDR1 and CDR2 from the germline V gene are GTSNPN and SVGIG (reference sequence). The CDR3 contains 14 residues. The junction had 3 bases not matched to a gene; V was cut back by 3 bases and J by 1 base.

A word on this clone: This sample also contains other DNA sequences that code for the same CDR3. The chain couples TRBV30 to TRBJ2-1; the match to TRBD1 covers 7 bases. Losses at the gene ends were 0 bases for V and 0 bases for J; bases not matched to a gene: 2. Germline CDR1 is GTSNPN and CDR2 is SVGIG (reference sequence). CDR3 size: 15 residues. The CDR3 region is CAWSVRTGSYNEQFF. The CDR3 coding sequence is TGTGCCTGGAGTGTACGGACAGGCTCCTACAATGAGCAGTTCTTC. Full variable domain (missing parts from reference TRBV30 and TRBJ2-1): SQTIHQWPATLVQPVGSPLSLECTVEGTSNPNLYWYRQAAGRGLQLLFYSVGIGQISSEVPQNLSASRPQDRQFILSSKKLLLSDSGFYLCAWSVRTGSYNEQFFGPGTRLTVL.

This chain links TRBV9 with TRBJ2-2, with a possible D match to TRBD2 (5 bases). Germline V lookup: CDR1 SGDLS, CDR2 YYNGEE. Trimming removed 6 bases from V and 7 bases from J, with 16 bases in between. The CDR3 contains 14 residues. The CDR3 nucleotides are TGTGCCAGCATGTGGGCGGACGGGGTCGGGGAGCTGTTTTTT. It specifies CASMWADGVGELFF.

This chain links TRBV11-2 with TRBJ2-7; TRBD2 is a possible D gene (6 bases). The CDR3 loop spans 14 amino acids. Trimming left V 2 bases short and J 4 bases short, with 12 bases between. The germline V gene encodes CDR1 SGHAT and CDR2 FQNNGV. CDR3 nucleotide sequence: TGTGCCAGCAGCTTAATCGGGGGTTGGTACGAGCAGTACTTC. It encodes CASSLIGGWYEQYF.